The sequence of this T cell receptor (beta chain) was determined in a study of blood T cells in healthy people across ages. The study recruited healthy Caucasian donors from Russia who were aged about 6 to 95. Notes on this clonotype: The junction departs from the called germline gene at one end, perhaps through a read error.

A J-beta primer mix and a sample-barcoded 5' primer were used in a second PCR of about 7 to 12 cycles. One entry per CDR3 protein, called by TCRdb with MiXCR from the 5' RACE reads. The data contain roughly 1.5 million distinct CDR3 sequences, less than 45% of them singletons. This CDR3 spans 15 amino acids. CDR1 and CDR2 from the germline V gene are LGHNA and YSLEER. The source material was blood. The origin of this receptor is a woman under 30 in good health. The chain uses TRBV4-3 and TRBJ1-2, with TRBD1 matching 10 bases. This CDR3 is CASSQGTGGWYGHTF. The CDR3 nucleotides are TGCGCCAGCAGCCAAGGGACAGGGGGATGGTATGGCCACACCTTC.